This T cell receptor (beta chain) appears in the sequencing data of a study of beta chain features in type 1 diabetes (dated by TCRdb to between 2017 and 2018). With respect to the entire study: Mean age, gender distribution, total cell number and subset yield did not differ between patients and healthy donors. Across all samples, 107,917,701 sorted cells were examined, and cell number per subset correlated strongly with RNA yield. In the study, TCRB repertoires of sorted circulating CD4+ T cell subsets from recently diagnosed type 1 diabetes patients were compared with those of matched healthy donors. Whereas all 30 or so donors provided naive and central memory subsets, regulatory and stem cell-like memory subsets were isolated from just 8 patients and roughly 8 healthy donors.

The study at large found these results: Only small numbers of individuals were included in the HLA sub-analyses, which left unresolved whether HLA type had any influence on TCRB rearrangement. Naive, central memory and regulatory TCRB repertoires appeared to be more similar among patients than among healthy donors. In all four CD4+ subsets, TCRB CDR3 length was moderately but significantly shorter in type 1 diabetes patients. PCR might favor shorter templates, but patient and control samples were amplified and corrected together, so any skew would affect both groups equally. Patients with type 1 diabetes made fewer insertions and deleted more nucleotides at VDJ recombination sites, implying thymic rearrangement abnormalities. Sequencing cDNA rather than genomic DNA could over-represent highly expressing activated cells, although activation and CD3 levels did not differ between groups.

Each donor gave one peripheral blood draw, averaging roughly 0.11 L, which was collected into heparinised tubes. A BD FACSAria II was used to sort naive, central memory, regulatory and stem cell-like memory CD4+ T cells with a panel that included CD45RO, CCR7, CD25, CD127, CD95 and CD27. Purity was above 98% for every sorted population. Right away, PBMCs were isolated by Lymphoprep density gradient centrifugation and were stained directly, with no culture step. To minimize batch effects, samples were stained and sorted in pairs, one healthy donor with one patient per experiment. As for this clone: The antigen it binds to is not known. No quality values exist for individual bases; no much larger clone is one base distant.

All of the isolated RNA was reverse transcribed with the High Capacity cDNA Reverse Transcription Kit, so expressed TCRB transcripts were sequenced. Naive, central memory and regulatory T cell samples underwent deep immunoSEQ sequencing, averaging roughly 3.4 million total reads per sample. Sorted cells were lysed in RLT buffer and RNA was extracted with DNase-treated RNeasy Micro or Mini kits, depending on cell number. To prevent cross-contamination, every cell subset was processed on its own, while patient and healthy donor samples were processed together. Using the immunoSEQ multiplex PCR, TCRB sequences were amplified from cDNA into 87-bp fragments spanning the CDR3 region. Sequencing of the amplicons was performed on the Illumina HiSeq platform. The authors' analysis ran thus. Synthetic template baselines were used to correct PCR bias computationally, reads within Hamming distance 2 were collapsed together, and singletons that could not be merged were discarded. Reads were aligned to IMGT to assign V, D and J genes, CDR3 length, and insertions or deletions at six rearrangement sites. Clonotype counts were normalized to sorted cell number within each subset before computing true diversity and Gini coefficients with the tcR R package. Repertoire sharing was quantified using the overlap coefficient calculated on TCRB nucleotide sequences. Out-of-frame TCRB sequences from naive cells were analyzed to stand in for the pre-selection repertoire. In TCRdb, the immuneACCESS table is reduced to in-frame sequences with V and J assigned. These tables do not hold every clone; where another copy was compared, an unresolved V gene accounts for under half, and the others remain unexplained. V, J and clone size reflect that table, while D and trimming were determined from the DNA. For this sample the table gives hundreds of thousands of clones, of which approximately 30% were detected only once. The top ten hold around 0.065% of the sample.

The germline V gene (reference sequence) yields SGHNT for CDR1 and YYREEE for CDR2. Including the terminal cysteine and phenylalanine, the CDR3 comprises 14 residues. Of the read, only the CDR3 DNA is kept; its 42 bases are in frame from base 1. The V end loses 4 bases and the J end loses 7 bases, and a stretch of 15 bases separates them. The receptor comes from a man aged 18 to 35 in good health. What was sequenced was naive CD4+ T cells from blood. Per the publication, the cell subset or site label means: true naive CD4+ T cells. The rearranged chain carries TRBV5-4 and TRBJ2-1; TRBD2 is a possible D gene, resting on 6 matching bases. CDR3 region: CASSPREPANEQFF. The nucleotide sequence is TGTGCCAGCAGCCCCCGGGAGCCCGCAAATGAGCAGTTCTTC.